This T cell receptor (beta chain) was found in a study of shared clonotypes between healthy human individuals. Positive CCR7 selection of CD45RO-negative cells yielded the naive CD8 cells, and terminally differentiated effector memory CD45RA+ cells were excluded. Profiled with immunoSEQ multiplex PCR; TCRdb holds only in-frame clones, not every one. This repertoire shows 2 million to 2.5 million clones, approximately 94% found once; its top ten account for 1.5% to 2%. V was trimmed by 2 bases and J by 10 bases, leaving 9 bases between them. This CDR3 region has 12 residues. The germline CDR1 and CDR2 sequences are SNHLY and FYNNEI.

Sequencing was carried out using naive CD8+ T cells from PBMCs. V and J are TRBV2 and TRBJ2-1; no clear D gene. The TCR comes from a man aged 18 to 29 in good health. Some clones in this sample may be carry-over from other donors' samples. The DNA of the CDR3 is TGTGCCAGCAGTGAAATAGACCTAGAGCAGTTCTTC. Translated: CASSEIDLEQFF. Combining the CDR3 with reference TRBV2 and TRBJ2-1 gives the whole variable domain EPEVTQTPSHQVTQMGQEVILRCVPISNHLYFYWYRQILGQKVEFLVSFYNNEISEKSEIFDDQFSVERPDGSNFTLKIRSTKLEDSAMYFCASSEIDLEQFFGPGTRLTVL.